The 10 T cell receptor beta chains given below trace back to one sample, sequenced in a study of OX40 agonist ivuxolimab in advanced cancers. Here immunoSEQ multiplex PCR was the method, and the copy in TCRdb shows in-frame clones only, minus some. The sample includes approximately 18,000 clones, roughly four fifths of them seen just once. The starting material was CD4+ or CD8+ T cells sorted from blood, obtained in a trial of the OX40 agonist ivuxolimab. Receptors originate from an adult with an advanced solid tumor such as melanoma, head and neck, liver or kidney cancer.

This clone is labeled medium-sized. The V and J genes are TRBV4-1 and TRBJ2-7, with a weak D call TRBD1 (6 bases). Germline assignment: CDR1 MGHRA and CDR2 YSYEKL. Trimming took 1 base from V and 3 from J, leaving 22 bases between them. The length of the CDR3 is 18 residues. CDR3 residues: CASSQVSPKGDGLYEQYF. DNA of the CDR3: TGCGCCAGCAGCCAAGTTTCCCCCAAGGGGGACGGACTCTACGAGCAGTACTTC.

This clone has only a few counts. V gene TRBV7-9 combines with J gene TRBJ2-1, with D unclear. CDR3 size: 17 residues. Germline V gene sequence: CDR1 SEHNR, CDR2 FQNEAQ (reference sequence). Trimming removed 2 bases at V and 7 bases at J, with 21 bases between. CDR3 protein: CASSLYVFGPEENEQFF. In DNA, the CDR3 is TGTGCCAGCAGCTTATACGTGTTTGGGCCCGAAGAAAATGAGCAGTTCTTC.

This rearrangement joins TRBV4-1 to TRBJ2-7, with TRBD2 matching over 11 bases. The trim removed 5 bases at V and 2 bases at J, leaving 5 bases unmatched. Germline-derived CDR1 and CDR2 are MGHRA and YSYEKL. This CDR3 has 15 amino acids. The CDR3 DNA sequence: TGCGCCAGCAGCGCGGGACTAGCGGCCGCCTACGAGCAGTACTTC. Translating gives CASSAGLAAAYEQYF.

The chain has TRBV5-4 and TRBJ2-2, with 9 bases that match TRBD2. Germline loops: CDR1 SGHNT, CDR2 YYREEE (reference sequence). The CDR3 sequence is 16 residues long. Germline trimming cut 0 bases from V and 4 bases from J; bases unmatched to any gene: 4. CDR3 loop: CASSLALAGFTGELFF. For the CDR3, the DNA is TGTGCCAGCAGCTTGGCTCTAGCGGGATTCACCGGGGAGCTGTTTTTT.

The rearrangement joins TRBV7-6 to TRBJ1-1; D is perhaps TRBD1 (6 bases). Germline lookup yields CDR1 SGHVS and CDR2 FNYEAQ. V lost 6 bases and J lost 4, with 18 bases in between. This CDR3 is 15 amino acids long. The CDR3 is CASSPRGGGPTEAFF. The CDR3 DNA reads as TGTGCCAGCAGTCCTAGAGGGGGGGGACCCACTGAAGCTTTCTTT.

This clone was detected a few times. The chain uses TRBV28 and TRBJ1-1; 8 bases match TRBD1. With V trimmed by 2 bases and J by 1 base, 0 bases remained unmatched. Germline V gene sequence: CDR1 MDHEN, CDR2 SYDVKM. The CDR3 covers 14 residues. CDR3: CASSLGQGNTEAFF. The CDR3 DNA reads TGTGCCAGCAGTTTAGGACAGGGGAACACTGAAGCTTTCTTT.

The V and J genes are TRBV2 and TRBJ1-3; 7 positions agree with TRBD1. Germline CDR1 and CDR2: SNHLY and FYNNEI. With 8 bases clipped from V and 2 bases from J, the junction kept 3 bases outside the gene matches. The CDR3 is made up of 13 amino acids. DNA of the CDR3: TGTGCCAGCGTACAGGGGCCTGGAAACACCATATATTTT. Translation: CASVQGPGNTIYF. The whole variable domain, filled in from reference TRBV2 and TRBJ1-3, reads EPEVTQTPSHQVTQMGQEVILRCVPISNHLYFYWYRQILGQKVEFLVSFYNNEISEKSEIFDDQFSVERPDGSNFTLKIRSTKLEDSAMYFCASVQGPGNTIYFGEGSWLTVV.

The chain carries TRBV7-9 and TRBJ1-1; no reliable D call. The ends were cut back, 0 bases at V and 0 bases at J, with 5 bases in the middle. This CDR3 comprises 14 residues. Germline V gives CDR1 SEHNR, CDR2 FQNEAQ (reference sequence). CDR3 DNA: TGTGCCAGCAGCTTAGCGGCGGTGAACACTGAAGCTTTCTTT. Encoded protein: CASSLAAVNTEAFF.

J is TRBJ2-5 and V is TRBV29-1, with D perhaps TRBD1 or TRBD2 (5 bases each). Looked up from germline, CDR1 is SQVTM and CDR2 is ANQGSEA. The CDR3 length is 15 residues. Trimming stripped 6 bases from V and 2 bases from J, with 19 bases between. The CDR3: CSVVIGGREQETQYF. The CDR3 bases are TGCAGCGTGGTTATTGGGGGTAGGGAGCAAGAGACCCAGTACTTC.

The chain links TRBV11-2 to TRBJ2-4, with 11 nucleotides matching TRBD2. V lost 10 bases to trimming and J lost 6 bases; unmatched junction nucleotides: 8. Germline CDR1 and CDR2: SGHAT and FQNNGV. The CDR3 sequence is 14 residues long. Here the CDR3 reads CATKETSGTNIQYF. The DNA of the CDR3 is TGTGCCACCAAAGAGACTAGCGGGACAAACATTCAGTACTTC. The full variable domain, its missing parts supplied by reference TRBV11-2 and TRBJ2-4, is EAGVAQSPRYKIIEKRQSVAFWCNPISGHATLYWYQQILGQGPKLLIQFQNNGVVDDSQLPKDRFSAERLKGVDSTLKIQPAKLEDSAVYLCATKETSGTNIQYFGAGTRLSVL.